The present TCR beta chain was sequenced within a study of CD8 T cells in ankylosing spondylitis. The CDR3 totals 16 residues. V was pared by 7 bases and J by 7 bases, with 15 bases of the junction left unmatched. MiXCR, applied by TCRdb to the 5' RACE reads, yields one record per CDR3 protein. This sample has fewer than 250,000 distinct CDR3 sequences, with 10% to 13% found just once. This clonotype was picked up many times. Material: blood, either unsorted or a sorted T cell fraction (not recorded which). The origin of this receptor is a male donor with ankylosing spondylitis or in good health (not recorded which). V and J are TRBV12-3 or TRBV12-4 and TRBJ1-5; 8 positions match TRBD1. The CDR3 DNA reads as TGTGCCAGCACCTCAGGGGGCGACAGGGGCCGGCAGCCCCAGCATTTT. It is translated as CASTSGGDRGRQPQHF.